These 4 T cell receptor beta chains originate from one sample sequenced in a study of CD8+ T cells in alopecia areata (dated by TCRdb to 2016 to 2019). To prepare the library, the immunoSEQ multiplex PCR assay was applied. To provide template for TCR sequencing, every sample had RNA extracted and reverse transcribed into cDNA. Here the immuneACCESS table is served through TCRdb, limited to in-frame sequences with V and J called. Missing clones are a known gap in these copies; in checked studies unresolved V genes cover under half, and the rest lacks a known reason. The data for this sample show approximately 300,000 clones, each detected more than once. More than 0.95% of the sample comes from the top ten. Pooled mouse cutaneous lymph node cells were stained for CD4, CD8alpha, NKG2D, NKG2ACE and other markers, then sorted on a BD Influx. The specimen sequenced was CD4+ T cells sorted from a lymph node. These receptors originate from a C3H/HeJ mouse with alopecia areata. Mice from this strain have the MHC haplotype H2-k.

This clone was found a few times. The listed genes are named as in mouse. The CDR3 is cut off 4 residues early in the read; its end comes from the germline J gene. Other DNA sequences in this specimen translate into the identical CDR3. The chain combines TRBV19 with TRBJ2-2; TRBD1 aligns across 10 bases. The germline CDR1 and CDR2 sequences are FNHDT and SITEND (reference sequence). V gave up 4 bases and J gave up 4 bases; unmatched junction bases: 4. The CDR3 contains 15 residues. The sequenced CDR3 bases are TGTGCCAGCAGTCGACAGGGGGCAAGCACCGGG. This gives the protein CASSRQGASTG. The entire CDR3 sequence reads CASSRQGASTGQLYF.

With respect to this clone: Mouse gene names and germline throughout. The read is 4 residues too short to cover the CDR3 end, so that end is filled in from the germline J gene. The chain combines TRBV13-1 with TRBJ1-1; tentatively, D is TRBD1 (5 bases). CDR3 length: 15 amino acids. The ends were cut back, 4 bases at V and 0 bases at J, with 13 bases in the middle. Germline V gene sequence: CDR1 NSHNY, CDR2 SYGAGN. The CDR3 bases that were read are TGTGCCAGCAGTCCCCCAGGGAAGGCAAACACA. It is translated as CASSPPGKANT. The entire CDR3 protein reads CASSPPGKANTEVFF.

This clone was found a few times. The gene names here belong to mouse. The read ends 4 residues early relative to the CDR3; the germline J gene fills the gap. Other nucleotide sequences in the sample specify the same CDR3. This chain uses TRBV14 with TRBJ2-7; 8 bases agree with TRBD2. The CDR3 is 14 amino acids. CDR1 and CDR2 (germline): SGHDT, FRDEAV. The DNA read from the CDR3 is TGTGCCAGCAGTTTAACGGGGGGGGCGGAT. Residues: CASSLTGGAD. The whole CDR3 protein reads CASSLTGGADEQYF.

This clone was detected only a few times. Gene names are mouse gene names. The CDR3 extends 4 residues past the end of the read, so its final part is completed from the germline J gene. Other DNA sequences in this sample translate to the same CDR3. The rearrangement joins TRBV19 to TRBJ2-3; TRBD2 is a possible D gene (5 bases). V gave up 0 bases and J gave up 0 bases, with 11 bases separating them. CDR1 is FNHDT and CDR2 is SITEND in the germline V gene (reference sequence). This CDR3 has 16 amino acids. The CDR3 spells CASSIGLGSSAETLYF. The DNA read from the CDR3 is TGTGCCAGCAGTATAGGGCTGGGCTCTAGTGCAGAA.